This T cell receptor (beta chain) was profiled in a study of blood T cell repertoires in COVID-19. On the study more broadly: Sources were T cells, B-cell-depleted T cells, or PBMCs; the material itself was cDNA or gDNA.

TCRdb keeps only in-frame clones here, not all; method: immunoSEQ multiplex PCR. The sample shows over 250,000 clones, about four fifths of them seen only once. This clone was detected only once. The CDR3 consists of 14 residues. Germline V CDR1 and CDR2: LNHDA, SQIVND (reference sequence). The V end lost 7 bases, the J end lost 12 bases, and 22 bases lay between the germline ends. The sequenced sample was peripheral blood. This TCR derives from a woman between 45 and 65 years old who had recovered from COVID-19. The gene calls are TRBV19 and TRBJ2-1, with a tentative D call TRBD2 (5 bases). CDR3 coding DNA: TGTGCCAGTACCACCAGCGGTGAGGTTGTATCGCAGTTCTTC. As protein: CASTTSGEVVSQFF. The entire variable domain, with the rest obtained from reference TRBV19 and TRBJ2-1, is as follows: DGGITQSPKYLFRKEGQNVTLSCEQNLNHDAMYWYRQDPGQGLRLIYYSQIVNDFQKGDIAEGYSVSREKKESFPLTVTSAQKNPTAFYLCASTTSGEVVSQFFGPGTRLTVL.